This entry describes one TCR beta chain. The antigen remains unidentified. This record comes from a study of identical twins. Unique molecular identifiers were present on the cDNA, which also gained a universal primer site by template switching. TCRdb reprocessed the 5' RACE reads with MiXCR, giving one entry per CDR3 protein. The repertoire holds about 890,000 distinct CDR3 sequences, with 9% to 15% as singletons. Study findings and constraints: Model-predicted out-of-frame TCR alpha sharing fell below observed values in monozygotic twins.

The CDR3 has 13 amino acids. V gave up 7 bases and J gave up 5 bases; unmatched junction bases: 7. The V gene's germline CDR1 is DFQATT and CDR2 SNEGSKA (reference sequence). The sample also formed part of further work on yellow fever vaccine responses in identical twins.

The chain links TRBV20-1 to TRBJ2-7; 11 bases match TRBD2. The source of this sequence is a woman aged 18-30 years in good health. The source material was PBMCs. The CDR3 sequence is CSVSTSGANEQYF. The DNA for the CDR3 is TGCAGTGTTTCGACTAGCGGGGCAAACGAGCAGTACTTC.